A single TCR beta chain is shown here with its context. Healthy Caucasians from Russia aged 6 to 90 served as donors. Alongside a J-beta primer mix, a sample-barcoded 5' primer served in a second PCR lasting about 7 to 11 cycles. TCRdb redid the calling of the 5' RACE reads with MiXCR, one entry per CDR3 protein. The table shows fewer than 1,000,000 distinct CDR3 sequences, with under 45% occurring only once. The data were obtained in a study of blood T cells in healthy people across ages. This CDR3 spans 12 amino acids. Deletions cut 1 base from V and 7 bases from J, with 8 bases between. Germline assignment: CDR1 SGHDT and CDR2 YYEEEE.

Specimen: blood. The chain recombines TRBV5-6 with TRBJ1-1; no firm D call. The source is a man in his 60s in good health. The CDR3 loop reads CASSLRPLEAFF. CDR3 coding DNA: TGTGCCAGCAGCTTGAGACCCCTTGAAGCTTTCTTT.